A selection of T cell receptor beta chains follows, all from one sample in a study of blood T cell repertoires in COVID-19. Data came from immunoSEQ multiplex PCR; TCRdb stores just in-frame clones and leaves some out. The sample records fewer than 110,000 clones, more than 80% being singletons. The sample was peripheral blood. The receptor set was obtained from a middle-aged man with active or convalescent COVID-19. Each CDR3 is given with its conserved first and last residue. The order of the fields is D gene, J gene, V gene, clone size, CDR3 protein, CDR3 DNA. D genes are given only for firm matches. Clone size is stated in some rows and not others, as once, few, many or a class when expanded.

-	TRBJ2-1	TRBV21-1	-	CASSRERRGSYNEQFF	TGTGCCAGCAGCAGAGAGCGGAGAGGCTCCTACAATGAGCAGTTCTTC
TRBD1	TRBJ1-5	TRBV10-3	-	CAIREQGDQPQHF	TGTGCCATCAGGGAACAGGGGGATCAGCCCCAGCATTTT
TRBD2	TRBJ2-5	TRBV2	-	CASRTSGRVETQYF	TGTGCCAGCAGAACTAGCGGGAGGGTGGAGACCCAGTACTTC
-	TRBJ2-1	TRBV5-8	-	CASRGGPGLNEQFF	TGTGCCAGCAGGGGGGGACCGGGACTGAATGAGCAGTTCTTC
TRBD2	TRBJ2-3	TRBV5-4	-	CASSSTITVTSIVPDTQYF	TGTGCCAGCAGTTCTACGATTACCGTGACTAGCATAGTCCCAGATACGCAGTATTTT
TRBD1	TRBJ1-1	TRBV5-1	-	CASRGQDLTEAFF	TGCGCCAGCAGGGGACAGGACCTCACTGAAGCTTTCTTT
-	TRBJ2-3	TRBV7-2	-	CASSFRGTDTQYF	TGTGCCAGCAGCTTTCGCGGCACAGATACGCAGTATTTT
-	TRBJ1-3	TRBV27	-	CASSPDRTSGNTIYF	TGTGCCAGCAGTCCGGATAGGACATCTGGAAACACCATATATTTT
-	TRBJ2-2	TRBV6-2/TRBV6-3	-	CASSYTETGELFF	TGTGCCAGCAGTTACACAGAAACCGGGGAGCTGTTTTTT
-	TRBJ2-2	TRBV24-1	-	CATSAPVKTGHTGELFF	TGTGCCACCAGTGCCCCCGTTAAGACAGGCCACACCGGGGAGCTGTTTTTT
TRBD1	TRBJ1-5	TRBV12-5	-	CASGLVGQNFLSNQPQHF	TGTGCTAGTGGTTTGGTGGGACAGAACTTCCTTAGCAATCAGCCCCAGCATTTT
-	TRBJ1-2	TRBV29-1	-	CSVELRQTGGYTF	TGCAGCGTTGAGTTACGCCAAACGGGAGGCTACACCTTC
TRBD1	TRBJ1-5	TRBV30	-	CAYGQDNQPQHF	TGTGCCTACGGACAGGACAATCAGCCCCAGCATTTT
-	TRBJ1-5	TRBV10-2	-	CASSESRGLGQPQHF	TGCGCCAGCAGTGAGTCGCGCGGGTTGGGTCAGCCCCAGCATTTT
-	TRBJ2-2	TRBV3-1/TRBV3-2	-	CASSQGPRTGELFF	TGTGCCAGCAGCCAAGGACCTAGAACCGGGGAGCTGTTTTTT
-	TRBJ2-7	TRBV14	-	CASSQELEPPYEQYF	TGTGCCAGCAGCCAAGAATTAGAGCCTCCCTACGAGCAGTACTTC
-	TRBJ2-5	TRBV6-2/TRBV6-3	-	CASSPPSGLGGTQYF	TGTGCCAGCAGCCCCCCCTCGGGACTGGGGGGGACCCAGTACTTC
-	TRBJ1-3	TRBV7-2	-	CASSLESYSGNTIYF	TGTGCCAGCAGCTTAGAATCCTACTCTGGAAACACCATATATTTT
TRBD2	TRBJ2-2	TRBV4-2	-	CASSQDFAGVSGELFF	TGTGCCAGCAGCCAAGATTTCGCGGGAGTCTCAGGGGAGCTGTTTTTT
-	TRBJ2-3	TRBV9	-	CASSVGGAKTDTQYF	TGTGCCAGCAGCGTTGGCGGGGCAAAGACAGATACGCAGTATTTT
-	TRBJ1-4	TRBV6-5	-	CASSPSYTTNEKLFF	TGTGCCAGCAGTCCCTCTTACACAACTAATGAAAAACTGTTTTTT
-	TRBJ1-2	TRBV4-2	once	CASSQERTVPYGYTF	TGTGCCAGCAGCCAAGAGCGAACGGTCCCTTATGGCTACACCTTC
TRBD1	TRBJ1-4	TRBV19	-	CASTEGASWATNEKLFF	TGTGCCAGTACCGAGGGGGCCTCCTGGGCAACTAATGAAAAACTGTTTTTT
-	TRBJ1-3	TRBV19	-	CASSRSGSSSSGNTIYF	TGTGCCAGTAGCCGATCGGGTAGTTCGAGCTCTGGAAACACCATATATTTT
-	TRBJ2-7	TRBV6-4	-	CASSVFLYEQYF	TGTGCCAGCAGCGTATTCCTCTACGAGCAGTACTTC
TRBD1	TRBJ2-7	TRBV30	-	CAWGTGSSYEQYF	TGTGCCTGGGGGACAGGGAGCTCCTACGAGCAGTACTTC
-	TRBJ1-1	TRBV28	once	CASKAQQGLIEAFF	TGTGCCAGCAAGGCCCAACAGGGATTAATCGAAGCTTTCTTT
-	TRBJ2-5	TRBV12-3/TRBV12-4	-	CASSLTVWTQYF	TGTGCCAGCAGTTTAACGGTGTGGACCCAGTACTTC
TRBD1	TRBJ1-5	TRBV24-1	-	CATSPASGGYNQPQHF	TGTGCCACCAGTCCAGCGTCAGGGGGTTACAATCAGCCCCAGCATTTT
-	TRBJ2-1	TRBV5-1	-	CASSLSGSYNEQFF	TGCGCCAGCAGTCTAAGCGGGTCCTACAATGAGCAGTTCTTC
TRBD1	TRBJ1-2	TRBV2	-	CASSTGQGGYGYTF	TGTGCCAGCAGCACGGGACAGGGTGGCTATGGCTACACCTTC
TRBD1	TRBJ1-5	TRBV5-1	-	CASSPGQGSQPQHF	TGCGCCAGCAGCCCCGGACAGGGGAGTCAGCCCCAGCATTTT
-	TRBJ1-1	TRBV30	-	CAWSGQWGTEAFF	TGTGCCTGGAGTGGACAGTGGGGCACTGAAGCTTTCTTT
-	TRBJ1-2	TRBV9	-	CPRLTGYGYTF	TGCCCGAGACTGACAGGCTATGGCTACACCTTC
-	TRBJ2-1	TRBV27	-	CASSLVGVPSNEQFF	TGTGCCAGCAGCTTAGTGGGAGTCCCTTCAAATGAGCAGTTCTTC
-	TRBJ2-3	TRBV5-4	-	CASSYTGFTDTQYF	TGTGCCAGCAGCTACACAGGGTTCACAGATACGCAGTATTTT
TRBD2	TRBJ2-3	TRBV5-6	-	CASSWTSGTDTQYF	TGTGCCAGCAGCTGGACTAGCGGGACAGATACGCAGTATTTT
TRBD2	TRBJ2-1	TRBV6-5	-	CASSYRTSGSLGEQFF	TGTGCCAGCAGTTACCGGACTAGCGGGAGTCTTGGTGAGCAGTTCTTC
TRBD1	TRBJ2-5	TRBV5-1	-	CASSPGQGRETQYF	TGCGCCAGCAGCCCCGGACAGGGTAGGGAGACCCAGTACTTC
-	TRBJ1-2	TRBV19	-	CASSPPQGGYTF	TGTGCCAGTAGTCCTCCCCAGGGAGGCTACACCTTC
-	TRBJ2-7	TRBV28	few	CASSPYYEQYF	TGTGCCAGCAGTCCGTACTACGAGCAGTACTTC
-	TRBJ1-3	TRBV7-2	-	CASSPYPGNTIYF	TGTGCCAGCAGCCCCTACCCCGGAAACACCATATATTTT
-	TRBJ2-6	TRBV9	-	CASSARVAGANVLTF	TGTGCCAGCAGCGCCAGGGTGGCTGGGGCCAACGTCCTGACTTTC
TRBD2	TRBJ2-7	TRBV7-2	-	CASSLVGGGRAYEQYF	TGTGCCAGCAGCTTAGTAGGGGGCGGGAGGGCCTACGAGCAGTACTTC
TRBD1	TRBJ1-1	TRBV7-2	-	CASSETGGRTEAFF	TGTGCCAGCAGCGAGACAGGGGGGAGGACTGAAGCTTTCTTT
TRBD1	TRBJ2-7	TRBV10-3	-	CAISDRTGRDSYEQYF	TGTGCCATCAGTGATCGGACAGGGCGGGACTCCTACGAGCAGTACTTC
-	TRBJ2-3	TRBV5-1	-	CASSISYLADTQYF	TGCGCCAGCAGCATATCCTATCTGGCAGATACGCAGTATTTT
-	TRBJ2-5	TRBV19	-	CASSLTELGTQYF	TGTGCCAGCAGTCTCACGGAGCTGGGGACCCAGTACTTC
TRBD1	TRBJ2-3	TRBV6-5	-	CASSLRDRGTDTQYF	TGTGCCAGCAGCCTCCGGGACAGGGGGACAGATACGCAGTATTTT
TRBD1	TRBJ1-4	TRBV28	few	CASSLRAGTGSEKLFF	TGTGCCAGCAGTTTACGAGCCGGGACAGGGAGTGAAAAACTGTTTTTT
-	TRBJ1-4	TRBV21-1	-	CASSKAGGSATNEKLFF	TGTGCCAGCAGCAAAGCGGGGGGTTCAGCAACTAATGAAAAACTGTTTTTT
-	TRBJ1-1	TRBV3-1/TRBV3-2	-	CASRPGQISEAFF	TGTGCCAGCAGACCAGGACAGATCTCTGAAGCTTTCTTT
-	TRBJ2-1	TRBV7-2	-	CASSVGGGSVDNEQFF	TGTGCCAGCAGCGTGGGGGGCGGGAGTGTCGACAATGAGCAGTTCTTC